This T cell receptor (beta chain) originates from a study of T cells after yellow fever vaccination. Germline V gives CDR1 SGHKS, CDR2 YYEKEE (reference sequence). The junction had 12 bases not matched to a gene; V was cut back by 4 bases and J by 8 bases. There are 16 residues in the CDR3. TCRdb reprocessed the 5' RACE reads via MiXCR and lists one record per CDR3 protein. Among fewer than 650,000 distinct CDR3 sequences listed, 20% to 25% were seen once. The sequence was obtained from a man younger than 35 who received the YFV17D yellow fever vaccine. This chain uses TRBV5-5 with TRBJ1-4; 9 positions agree with TRBD1. The sequencing used PBMCs, collected approximately 20 days after the first yellow fever vaccination. CDR3 in amino acids: CASSVRGDRVKEKLFF. For the CDR3, the DNA is TGTGCCAGCAGCGTGAGGGGGGACAGGGTAAAGGAAAAACTGTTTTTT. Complete variable domain (other parts from reference TRBV5-5 and TRBJ1-4): DAGVTQSPTHLIKTRGQQVTLRCSPISGHKSVSWYQQVLGQGPQFIFQYYEKEERGRGNFPDRFSARQFPNYSSELNVNALLLGDSALYLCASSVRGDRVKEKLFFGSGTQLSVL.